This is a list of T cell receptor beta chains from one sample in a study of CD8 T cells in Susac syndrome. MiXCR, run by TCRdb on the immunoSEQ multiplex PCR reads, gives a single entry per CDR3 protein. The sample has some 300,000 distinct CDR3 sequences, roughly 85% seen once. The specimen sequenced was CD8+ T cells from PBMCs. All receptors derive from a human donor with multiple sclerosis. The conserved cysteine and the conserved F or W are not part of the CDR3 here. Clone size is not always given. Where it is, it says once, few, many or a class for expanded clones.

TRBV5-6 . ASSLAGYGDEKLF
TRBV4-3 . ASSQEGIVGGRTDTQY
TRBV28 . ASSPIDGYAANEQF
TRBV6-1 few ASSWTSDTGELF
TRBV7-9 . AARAHNTEAF
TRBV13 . ASSFQVGDTQY
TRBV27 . ASSPATADTQY
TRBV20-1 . SANIGQGVNEQF
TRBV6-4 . ASSDSRDGFYGYT
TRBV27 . ASSLWGGNTEAF
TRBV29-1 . SVEEIGATQY
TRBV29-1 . SVDTGSLYEQY
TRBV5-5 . ASSPTGPHSGNTIY
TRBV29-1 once SVDLAGGSQETQY
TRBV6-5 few ASSYFLAGGQETQY
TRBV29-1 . SVVSAGRITEAF
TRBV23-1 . ASSPTRDQPQH
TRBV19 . ASSMSRTGELF
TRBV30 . AWSAGTGISYEQY
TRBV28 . ATKGQGGLNIQY
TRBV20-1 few SASGSRDTSYEQY
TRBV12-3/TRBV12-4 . ASSLVRGSGAKETQY
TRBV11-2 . ASSLEVYGVPRYNEQF
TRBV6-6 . ASKGQGNYEQY
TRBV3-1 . ASSQVIRGREDSHQPQH
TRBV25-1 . ASSEYGGSQETQY
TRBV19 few ASTPLPGQITDTQY
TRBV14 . ASSQARAAATNEKLF